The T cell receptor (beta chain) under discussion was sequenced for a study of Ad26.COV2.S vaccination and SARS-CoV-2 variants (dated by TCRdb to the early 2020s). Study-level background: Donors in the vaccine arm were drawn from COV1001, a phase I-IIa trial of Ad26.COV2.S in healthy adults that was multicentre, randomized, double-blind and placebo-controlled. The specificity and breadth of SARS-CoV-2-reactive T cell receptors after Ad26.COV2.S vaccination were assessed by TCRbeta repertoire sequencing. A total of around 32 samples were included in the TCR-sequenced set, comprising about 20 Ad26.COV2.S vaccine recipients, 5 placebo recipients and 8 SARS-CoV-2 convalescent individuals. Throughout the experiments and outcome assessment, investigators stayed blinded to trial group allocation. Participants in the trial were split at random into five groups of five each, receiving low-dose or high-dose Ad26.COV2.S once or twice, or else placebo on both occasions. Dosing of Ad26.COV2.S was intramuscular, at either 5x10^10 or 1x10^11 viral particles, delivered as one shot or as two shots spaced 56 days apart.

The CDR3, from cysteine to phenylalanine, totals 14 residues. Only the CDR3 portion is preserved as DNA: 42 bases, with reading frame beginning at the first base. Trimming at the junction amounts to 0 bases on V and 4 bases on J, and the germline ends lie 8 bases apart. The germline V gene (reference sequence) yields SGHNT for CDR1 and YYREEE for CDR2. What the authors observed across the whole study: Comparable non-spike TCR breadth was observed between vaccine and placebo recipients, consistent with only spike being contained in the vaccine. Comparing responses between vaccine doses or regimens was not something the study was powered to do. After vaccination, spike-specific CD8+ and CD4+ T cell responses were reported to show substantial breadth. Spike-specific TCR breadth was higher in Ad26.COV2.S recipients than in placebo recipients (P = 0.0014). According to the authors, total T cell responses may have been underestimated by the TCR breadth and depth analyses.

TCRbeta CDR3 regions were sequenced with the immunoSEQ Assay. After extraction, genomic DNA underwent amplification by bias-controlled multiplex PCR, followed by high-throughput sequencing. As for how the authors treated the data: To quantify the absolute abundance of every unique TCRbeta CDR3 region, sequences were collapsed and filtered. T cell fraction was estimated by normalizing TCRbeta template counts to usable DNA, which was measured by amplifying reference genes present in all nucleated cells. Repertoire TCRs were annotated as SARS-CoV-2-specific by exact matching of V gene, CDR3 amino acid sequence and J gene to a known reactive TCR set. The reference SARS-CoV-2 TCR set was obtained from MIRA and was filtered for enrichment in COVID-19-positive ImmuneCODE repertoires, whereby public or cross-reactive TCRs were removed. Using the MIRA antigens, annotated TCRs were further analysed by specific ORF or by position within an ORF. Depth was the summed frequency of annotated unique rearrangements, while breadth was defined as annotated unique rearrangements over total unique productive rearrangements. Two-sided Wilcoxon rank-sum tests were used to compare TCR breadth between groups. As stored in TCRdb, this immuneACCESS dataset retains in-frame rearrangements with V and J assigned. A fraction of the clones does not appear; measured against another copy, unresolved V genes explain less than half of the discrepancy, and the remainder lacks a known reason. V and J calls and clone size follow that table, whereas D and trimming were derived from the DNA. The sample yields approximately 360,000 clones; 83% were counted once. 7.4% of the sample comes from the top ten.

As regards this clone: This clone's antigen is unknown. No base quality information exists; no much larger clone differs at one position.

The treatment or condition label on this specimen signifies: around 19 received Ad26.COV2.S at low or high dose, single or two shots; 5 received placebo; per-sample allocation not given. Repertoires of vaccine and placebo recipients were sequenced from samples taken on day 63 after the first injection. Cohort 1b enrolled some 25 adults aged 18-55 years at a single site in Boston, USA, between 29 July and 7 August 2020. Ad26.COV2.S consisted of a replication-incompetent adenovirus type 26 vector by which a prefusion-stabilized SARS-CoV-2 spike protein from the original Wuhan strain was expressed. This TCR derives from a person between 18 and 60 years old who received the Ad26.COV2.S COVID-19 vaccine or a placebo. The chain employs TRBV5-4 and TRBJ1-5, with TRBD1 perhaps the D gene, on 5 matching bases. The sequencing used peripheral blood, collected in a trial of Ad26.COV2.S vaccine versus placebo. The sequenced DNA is TGTGCCAGCAGCTTGGCAGGGAGGAATCAGCCCCAGCATTTT. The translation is CASSLAGRNQPQHF. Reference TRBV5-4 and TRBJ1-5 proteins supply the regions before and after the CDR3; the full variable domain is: ETGVTQSPTHLIKTRGQQVTLRCSSQSGHNTVSWYQQALGQGPQFIFQYYREEENGRGNFPPRFSGLQFPNYSSELNVNALELDDSALYLCASSLAGRNQPQHFGDGTRLSIL.